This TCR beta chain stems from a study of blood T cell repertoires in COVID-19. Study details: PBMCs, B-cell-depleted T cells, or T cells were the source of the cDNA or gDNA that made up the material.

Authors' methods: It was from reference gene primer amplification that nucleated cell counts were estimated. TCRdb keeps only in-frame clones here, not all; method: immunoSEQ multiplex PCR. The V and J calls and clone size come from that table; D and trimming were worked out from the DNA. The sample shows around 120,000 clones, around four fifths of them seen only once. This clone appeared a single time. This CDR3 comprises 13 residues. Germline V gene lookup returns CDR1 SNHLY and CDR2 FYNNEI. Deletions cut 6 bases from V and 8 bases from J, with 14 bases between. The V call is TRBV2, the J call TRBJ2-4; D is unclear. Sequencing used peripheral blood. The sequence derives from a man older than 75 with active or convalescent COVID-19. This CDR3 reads CASSSMSGDIQYF. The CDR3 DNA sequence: TGTGCCAGCAGCTCCATGTCTGGAGACATTCAGTACTTC.